The clone carrying this TCR beta chain has just one count. These data come from a study of blood T cell repertoires in COVID-19. In the study overall: COVID-19 samples from acute and convalescent phases originated in the United States, Italy and Spain.

In the original workflow: Scientists estimated how many nucleated cells there were by amplifying reference gene primers. Method: immunoSEQ multiplex PCR; TCRdb's copy keeps in-frame clones and lacks some. V, J and clone size reflect that table, while D and trimming were determined from the DNA. The sample consists of fewer than 200,000 clones, roughly 84% of them appearing once. Exposed enrollees had met someone with a PCR-confirmed or clinician-diagnosed COVID-19 case at some point within the 2 weeks before study entry. The CDR3 has 17 residues. CDR1 is SGHDT, CDR2 YYEEEE, per germline. Between the trimmed V and J ends, which lost 0 bases and 0 bases, there was a span of 13 bases.

The receptor was isolated from a woman between 25 and 40 years old who had been exposed to COVID-19. What was sequenced was PBMCs or T cells enriched from blood (not recorded which). The chain combines TRBV5-6 with TRBJ2-4; D is unresolved. CDR3 DNA sequence: TGTGCCAGCAGCTTGGACACGCTGGGCCTAGCCAAAAACATTCAGTACTTC. This encodes CASSLDTLGLAKNIQYF.